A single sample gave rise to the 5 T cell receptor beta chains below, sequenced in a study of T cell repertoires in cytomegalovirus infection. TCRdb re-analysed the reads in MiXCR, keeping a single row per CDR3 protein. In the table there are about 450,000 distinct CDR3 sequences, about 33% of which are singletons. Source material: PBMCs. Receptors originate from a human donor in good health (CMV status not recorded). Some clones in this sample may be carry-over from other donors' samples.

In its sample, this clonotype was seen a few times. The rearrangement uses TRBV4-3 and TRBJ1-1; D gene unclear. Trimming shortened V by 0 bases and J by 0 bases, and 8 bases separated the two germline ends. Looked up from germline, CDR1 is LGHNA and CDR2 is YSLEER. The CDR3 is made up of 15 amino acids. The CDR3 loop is CASSQDWQLNTEAFF. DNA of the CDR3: TGCGCCAGCAGCCAAGATTGGCAGTTGAACACTGAAGCTTTCTTT.

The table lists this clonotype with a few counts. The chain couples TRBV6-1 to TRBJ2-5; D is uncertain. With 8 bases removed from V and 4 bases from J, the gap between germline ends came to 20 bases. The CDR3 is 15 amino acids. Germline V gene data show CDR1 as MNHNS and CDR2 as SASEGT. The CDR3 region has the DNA TGTGCCAGCTGCGGACGACCCCTGGCTGGAGAGACCCAGTACTTC. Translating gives CASCGRPLAGETQYF.

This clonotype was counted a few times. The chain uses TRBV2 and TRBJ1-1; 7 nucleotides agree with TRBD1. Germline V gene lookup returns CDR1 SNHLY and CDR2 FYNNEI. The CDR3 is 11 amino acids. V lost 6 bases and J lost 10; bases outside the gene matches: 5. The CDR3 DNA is TGTGCCAGCAGGAATAGACAGGGAGCTTTCTTT. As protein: CASRNRQGAFF.

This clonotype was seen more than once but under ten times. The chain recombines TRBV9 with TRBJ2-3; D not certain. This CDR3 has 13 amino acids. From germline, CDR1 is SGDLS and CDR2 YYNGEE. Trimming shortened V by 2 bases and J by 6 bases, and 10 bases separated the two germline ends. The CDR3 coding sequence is TGTGCCAGCAGCGTTGTCGGTTGGGATACGCAGTATTTT. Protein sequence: CASSVVGWDTQYF.

CDR3 DNA sequence: TGTGCCACCAGCAGAGGCAAGACACCCCTCCACTTT. This encodes CATSRGKTPLHF. The rearrangement links TRBV15 to TRBJ1-6, with D uncertain. Germline V gene lookup returns CDR1 LNHNV and CDR2 YYDKDF (reference sequence). The ends were cut back, 1 base at V and 11 bases at J, with 6 bases in the middle. There are 12 residues in the CDR3.